This TCR beta chain was obtained from a study of T cells in Graves' hyperthyroidism and ophthalmopathy. General study points: Blood also carried most thyroid clonotypes expanded above 0.001.

RNA transcripts yielded amplified TCR beta CDR3 regions. A set of HTBI primers served as the primers for a first-round RT-PCR of the TCR CDR3. TCRdb used MiXCR to reprocess the multiplex PCR reads, holding one entry per CDR3 protein. The table shows around 580,000 distinct CDR3 sequences, with approximately 15% occurring only once. In the case of this clonotype: What it recognizes is unknown.

This CDR3 is 15 amino acids long. V lost 5 bases and J lost 2; bases outside the gene matches: 9. Germline assignment: CDR1 LGHDT and CDR2 YNNKEL (reference sequence). Source material: blood. The rearrangement uses TRBV3-1 and TRBJ2-7; the match to TRBD2 covers 7 bases. The source of this sequence is a woman under 30 with Graves' hyperthyroidism. CDR3 bases: TGTGCCAGCAGCTCTAGCGGCTATAAAACCTACGAGCAGTACTTC. Its translation: CASSSSGYKTYEQYF.